This passage covers 13 T cell receptor beta chains from one sample sequenced in a study of tumor and adjacent non-tumor tissue in lung cancer. This sample's RNA came from whole unsorted tissue. Three rounds of nested PCR, following a modified ARM-PCR protocol, produced the TCRbeta library. TCRdb re-derived calls from the multiplex PCR reads in MiXCR, one entry per CDR3 protein. This sample has about 78,000 distinct CDR3 sequences; around 75% occur once, and the top ten carry about an eighth. The sequenced material came from lung tumor tissue. Receptors were obtained from a woman aged 50 to 60 with non-small cell lung cancer.

Remarks on this clonotype: An end of the junction differs from the germline gene, which may be a read error. The chain employs TRBV11-2 and TRBJ2-1; weak D call: TRBD2 (6 bases). Germline lookup yields CDR1 SGHAT and CDR2 FQNNGV. The CDR3 consists of 17 residues. The CDR3 nucleotides read TGTGCCAGCACCACAGAGGACGGGGGAAGCTCCTACAATAAGCAGTTCTTC. Its protein is CASTTEDGGSSYNKQFF.

In this sample, this clonotype turned up once. One junction end does not reproduce the germline sequence, and a read error may be involved. The chain uses TRBV12-3 or TRBV12-4 and TRBJ1-6; D not certain. The CDR3 consists of 14 residues. CDR3 DNA: TGTGGCAGCAGTACAACCGAGGCAAATACACCCCTCCACTTT. Amino acids: CGSSTTEANTPLHF.

Regarding this clonotype: Mismatch with germline at one junction end may stem from a read error. The genes are TRBV7-8 and TRBJ2-1, with 9 bases identical to TRBD1. The length of the CDR3 is 17 residues. CDR1 and CDR2 (germline): SGHVS, FQNEAQ. Here the CDR3 reads CASSTKAGQGFYNEQFF. DNA of the CDR3: TGCGCCAGCAGCACTAAAGCGGGACAGGGTTTTTACAATGAACAGTTCTTC.

A remark on this clonotype: At one end, the junction sequence differs from germline, possibly due to a read error. CDR3 in DNA: TGCAGTGTGCGGACAGGCTACTCCTACGACCAGTACTTC. This codes for CSVRTGYSYDQYF. This rearrangement joins TRBV20-1 to TRBJ2-7; 7 bases map to TRBD1. CDR3 size: 13 residues. Per the germline V gene, CDR1 is DFQATT and CDR2 is SNEGSKA (reference sequence).

This clonotype is medium-sized in the sample. V and J are TRBV6-2 or TRBV6-3 and TRBJ2-7, with D tentatively TRBD1 (6 bases). The CDR3 is made up of 13 amino acids. From germline, CDR1 is MNHEY and CDR2 SVGEGT. V was clipped by 8 bases and J by 5 bases, with 16 bases between them. The CDR3 loop reads CASGGQSVDEQYF. The CDR3 DNA sequence: TGTGCCAGCGGCGGACAGTCTGTCGACGAGCAGTACTTC.

This clonotype was recorded only once. This is likely a read error, given that the CDR3 carries no conserved phenylalanine or tryptophan at its end. The genes are TRBV20-1 and TRBJ2-3; no definite D call. CDR1 and CDR2 (germline): DFQATT, SNEGSKA (reference sequence). This CDR3 is built from 16 residues. The CDR3 loop is CSANRPPGRSTDMQYI. The CDR3 bases are TGCAGTGCTAACCGACCCCCAGGACGAAGCACAGATATGCAGTATATT.

In its sample, this clonotype was seen many times. The gene calls are TRBV28 and TRBJ2-1; 9 bases line up with TRBD2. The V segment lost 5 bases and the J segment 5 bases; nucleotides outside the gene matches: 4. Germline V CDR1 and CDR2: MDHEN, SYDVKM. This CDR3 has 14 residues. The DNA for the CDR3 is TGTGCCAGCAGTCGAGCGGGAGGCCACAATGAGCAGTTCTTC. Translated, it gives CASSRAGGHNEQFF. Full variable domain (rest looked up from reference TRBV28 and TRBJ2-1): DVKVTQSSRYLVKRTGEKVFLECVQDMDHENMFWYRQDPGLGLRLIYFSYDVKMKEKGDIPEGYSVSREKKERFSLILESASTNQTSMYLCASSRAGGHNEQFFGPGTRLTVL.

This clonotype was seen a few times. At one boundary the junction diverges from the germline segment, which might be a read error. The chain uses TRBV20-1 and TRBJ2-1; TRBD2 matches 9 bases. The CDR3 length is 17 residues. Germline lookup yields CDR1 DFQATT and CDR2 SNEGSKA (reference sequence). The CDR3 region has the DNA TGCAATGCTAGAAATGGGGGTAGCGGGAGTCTTCCGGCTGAGCAGTTCTTC. Translating gives CNARNGGSGSLPAEQFF.

In its sample, this clonotype was seen many times. The chain has TRBV5-6 and TRBJ1-2; 10 bases line up with TRBD1. The CDR3 consists of 16 residues. Trimming took 1 base from V and 4 from J; bases not matched to a gene: 7. Germline V gene sequence: CDR1 SGHDT, CDR2 YYEEEE. CDR3 coding DNA: TGTGCCAGCAGCTTGTGGGGGACAGGGGACCCCTATGGCTACACCTTC. It is translated as CASSLWGTGDPYGYTF.

As regards this clonotype: Germline is not matched at one junction end, which may reflect a read error. CDR3 residues: CSASFGGDYNERFF. The CDR3 bases are TGCAGTGCTAGCTTCGGGGGGGACTACAATGAGCGGTTCTTC. The chain carries TRBV20-1 and TRBJ2-1; TRBD2 agrees at 8 bases. CDR1 and CDR2 from the germline V gene are DFQATT and SNEGSKA (reference sequence). This CDR3 comprises 14 residues.

Concerning this clonotype: Since a much larger clone is just one base distant, this may be a read error. The CDR3 here is CSGRGGDTQYF. The DNA of the CDR3 is TGCAGTGGTAGAGGGGGGGATACGCAGTATTTT. The chain employs TRBV20-1 and TRBJ2-3; D possibly uses TRBD1 or TRBD2 (6 bases each). CDR3 size: 11 residues. Germline CDR1 is DFQATT and CDR2 is SNEGSKA (reference sequence).

As regards this clonotype: The CDR3 carries no conserved terminal phenylalanine or tryptophan, so it likely arises from a read error. This sequence joins TRBV20-1 and TRBJ2-7, with TRBD2 matching 8 bases. V was clipped by 8 bases and J by 6 bases; unmatched bases: 9. The germline V gene has CDR1 DFQATT and CDR2 SNEGSKA (reference sequence). The CDR3 totals 12 residues. The CDR3 sequence is CSSGLGGGEQYL. CDR3 DNA: TGCAGTTCGGGACTAGGGGGAGGCGAGCAGTACTTG.

This clonotype was picked up one time. A read error may explain this, as a much larger clone is one base away. The chain links TRBV20-1 to TRBJ2-2; TRBD2 matches 9 bases. V lost 6 bases and J lost 4; bases outside the gene matches: 6. CDR3 length equals 14 residues. The V gene's germline CDR1 is DFQATT and CDR2 SNEGSKA (reference sequence). CDR3 loop: CSAHSGGGTGELFF. The CDR3 nucleotides read TGCAGTGCCCATAGCGGGGGAGGCACCGGGGAGCTGTTTTTT.